This entry lists 8 T cell receptor beta chains sequenced from one sample in a study of T cells in Graves' hyperthyroidism and ophthalmopathy. Amplification yielded TCR beta CDR3 regions, with RNA transcripts as the source. When the TCR CDR3 underwent first-round RT-PCR, the HTBI primer set was used. Using its own MiXCR run on the multiplex PCR reads, TCRdb lists one record per CDR3 protein. The sample has roughly 800,000 distinct CDR3 sequences; around 39% are singletons. Sequenced sample: blood. All receptors come from a man between 18 and 29 years old with Graves' hyperthyroidism.

The chain couples TRBV7-9 to TRBJ2-5; tentatively, D is TRBD2 (6 bases). Trimming left V 1 base short and J 5 bases short, with 17 bases between. Germline V gene lookup returns CDR1 SEHNR and CDR2 FQNEAQ (reference sequence). This CDR3 region has 16 residues. The CDR3 loop is CASSLGFGGDLETQYF. In DNA, the CDR3 is TGTGCCAGCAGCTTAGGGTTCGGCGGGGACTTGGAGACCCAGTACTTC. Complete variable domain (other parts from reference TRBV7-9 and TRBJ2-5): DTGVSQNPRHKITKRGQNVTFRCDPISEHNRLYWYRQTLGQGPEFLTYFQNEAQLEKSRLLSDRFSAERPKGSFSTLEIQRTEQGDSAMYLCASSLGFGGDLETQYFGPGTRLLVL.

The chain uses TRBV11-3 and TRBJ2-2; TRBD2 matches 9 bases. CDR3 length: 15 residues. With 4 bases clipped from V and 4 bases from J, the junction kept 4 bases outside the gene matches. Germline values: CDR1 SGHNT, CDR2 YENEEA. CDR3 region: CASSYGLASTGELFF. CDR3 DNA sequence: TGTGCCAGCAGCTACGGACTAGCGTCCACCGGGGAGCTGTTTTTT.

A note on this clonotype: Since a much larger clone is just one base distant, this may be a read error. V and J are TRBV7-9 and TRBJ1-1; no clear D gene. The V end lost 4 bases, the J end lost 11 bases, and 17 bases lay between the germline ends. The CDR3 sequence is 13 residues long. CDR1 is SEHNR and CDR2 is FQNEAQ in the germline V gene (reference sequence). DNA for the CDR3: TGTGCCAGCAGCTCTAGTAAGAGGTTCGGGGCTTTCTTT. Its protein product is CASSSSKRFGAFF.

This chain uses TRBV6-6 with TRBJ1-5; D perhaps matches TRBD1 (5 bases). Trimming shortened V by 8 bases and J by 2 bases, and 13 bases separated the two germline ends. The CDR3 has 14 residues. The germline V gene has CDR1 MNHNY and CDR2 SVGAGI (reference sequence). The DNA for the CDR3 is TGTGCCAGCGGCGTGGGGGTGGGCAATCAGCCCCAGCATTTT. Translated, it gives CASGVGVGNQPQHF.

This clonotype was detected once. V gene TRBV11-2 combines with J gene TRBJ1-5, with D unclear. The CDR3 loop spans 14 amino acids. Germline V gene data show CDR1 as SGHAT and CDR2 as FQNNGV. V was cut by 8 bases and J by 0 bases, with 11 bases left in between. Written as DNA, the CDR3 is TGTGCCAGCCCCTGGGGTGCTAGCAATCAGCCCCAGCATTTT. Its protein is CASPWGASNQPQHF.

On this clonotype: The junction and the germline gene differ at one end; a read error may be behind it. The chain has TRBV7-7 and TRBJ2-7; the D gene could be TRBD1 or TRBD2 (5 bases each). Germline CDR1 SSHAT, CDR2 FNYEAQ (reference sequence). CDR3 length equals 13 residues. The CDR3 protein is CASSLVGTGELYF. The CDR3 nucleotides read TGTGCTAGCAGCTTAGTAGGGACCGGGGAGCTGTACTTC.

The chain is built from TRBV5-4 and TRBJ1-5; D ambiguous. This CDR3 comprises 16 residues. V was pared by 2 bases and J by 0 bases, with 12 bases between. Germline V gene sequence: CDR1 SGHNT, CDR2 YYREEE (reference sequence). The CDR3: CASSLGQTISNQPQHF. The DNA for the CDR3 is TGTGCCAGCAGCTTAGGGCAGACGATTAGCAATCAGCCCCAGCATTTT.

This clonotype was counted a few times. The V call is TRBV5-6, the J call TRBJ1-5; no clear D. The CDR3 is 14 amino acids. CDR1 is SGHDT, CDR2 YYEEEE, per germline. V was shortened by 1 base and J by 3 bases, with 8 bases between the two germline ends. The DNA for the CDR3 is TGTGCCAGCAGCTTGAATGGGAACAATCAGCCCCAGCATTTT. Protein sequence: CASSLNGNNQPQHF.